This T cell receptor (beta chain) was captured by sequencing in a study of shared clonotypes between healthy human individuals. Study-level results: Generation of non-shared clonotypes was less probable than generation of clonotypes shared by all four donors. What naive subsets generally showed was a larger estimated richness than memory subsets showed.

Terminally differentiated effector memory CD45RA+ cells were excluded by CCR7 positive selection of CD45RO-negative cells. As concerns this clone: The antigen remains unidentified.

The junction had 6 bases not matched to a gene; V was cut back by 0 bases and J by 5 bases. Germline values: CDR1 GTSNPN, CDR2 SVGIG (reference sequence). This CDR3 has 16 residues. Methods used by the authors: In the immunoSEQ data, sequences were junction-only and lacked quality scores, so filtering differed. The method was immunoSEQ multiplex PCR; TCRdb's version includes in-frame clones alone and lacks a portion of them. V, J and clone size were drawn from that table, and D and trimming were deduced from the DNA. Among some 2 million clones listed, about 94% were seen once. The source material was naive CD8+ T cells sorted from blood. This clonotype was obtained from a man between 18 and 29 years old in good health. V gene TRBV30 combines with J gene TRBJ2-5, with 13 bases identical to TRBD2. The CDR3, as DNA: TGTGCCTGGAGTGTCACTAGCGGGGGGGCCGGGGAGACCCAGTACTTC. Translation gives CAWSVTSGGAGETQYF.